This T cell receptor beta chain was found in a study of T cells in Graves' hyperthyroidism and ophthalmopathy. This clonotype has at least ten counts. The antigen remains unidentified. RNA transcripts served as the template for amplifying TCR beta CDR3 regions. A first-round RT-PCR of the TCR CDR3 used the HTBI primer set. MiXCR, applied by TCRdb to the multiplex PCR reads, yields one record per CDR3 protein. The sample includes roughly 500,000 distinct CDR3 sequences, roughly a sixth of them seen just once. Germline assignment: CDR1 SEHNR and CDR2 FQNEAQ (reference sequence). The V end lost 4 bases, the J end lost 2 bases, and 9 bases lay between the germline ends. The length of the CDR3 is 13 residues. Each ophthalmopathy patient scored at least 3 on the Clinical Activity Score and at least 4 on NOSPECS grade, with duration under 3 months. The study, taken as a whole, reports: Appearing also in blood were most of the thyroid clonotypes expanded above 0.001.

The genes are TRBV7-9 and TRBJ2-7, with D perhaps matching TRBD1 or TRBD2 (5 bases each). The clonotype was recovered from a woman aged 25-40 years with Graves' ophthalmopathy. The specimen sequenced was blood. CDR3 DNA: TGTGCCAGCAGCTACGGGACCCCCTACGAGCAGTACTTC. Translating gives CASSYGTPYEQYF.